This is a list of T cell receptor beta chains from one sample in a study of Ad26.COV2.S vaccination and SARS-CoV-2 variants. Clones were sequenced by immunoSEQ multiplex PCR, and TCRdb holds only the in-frame ones, with some missing. This sample carries roughly 460,000 clones, around 89% of them seen once, and the ten largest clones take about 1.5%. The sequencing here drew on peripheral blood, taken in a trial of Ad26.COV2.S vaccine versus placebo. The origin of the receptors is a person aged 18-65 years who received the Ad26.COV2.S COVID-19 vaccine or a placebo. The CDR3 runs from the conserved cysteine through the conserved F or W. The D gene is left open where the match is weak. Only some rows state a clone size, as once, few, many or a class for expanded clones.

d_call	v_call	clone_size	j_call	cdr3_aa	cdr3_nt
NA	TRBV30	NA	TRBJ1-2	CAWSVQKIYTF	TGTGCCTGGAGTGTACAGAAGATCTACACCTTC
NA	TRBV20-1	few	TRBJ2-5	CSASMSRETQYF	TGCAGTGCTAGTATGAGTAGAGAGACCCAGTACTTC
NA	TRBV19	NA	TRBJ2-1	CASSGPPYNEQFF	TGTGCCAGTAGTGGGCCTCCCTACAATGAGCAGTTCTTC
NA	TRBV3-1/TRBV3-2	NA	TRBJ2-3	CASSLQQTDTQYF	TGTGCCAGCAGCCTTCAGCAAACAGATACGCAGTATTTT
NA	TRBV12-5	NA	TRBJ1-2	CASANSGTQVYGYTF	TGTGCTAGTGCAAATTCGGGGACGCAAGTCTATGGCTACACCTTC
TRBD2	TRBV18	NA	TRBJ2-3	CASSTSGGRTDTQYF	TGTGCCAGCTCAACTAGCGGGGGGCGCACAGATACGCAGTATTTT
TRBD2	TRBV18	NA	TRBJ2-3	CASSPPSSGPTDTQYF	TGTGCCAGCTCACCACCCTCTAGCGGCCCCACAGATACGCAGTATTTT
NA	TRBV6-2/TRBV6-3	NA	TRBJ2-1	CASSYLTARIRSYNEQFF	TGTGCCAGCAGTTACCTAACTGCGCGGATACGCTCCTACAATGAGCAGTTCTTC
TRBD1	TRBV7-2	NA	TRBJ1-6	CASSFSGITGGYNSPLHF	TGTGCCAGCAGCTTTAGTGGGATAACAGGGGGCTATAATTCACCCCTCCACTTT
TRBD2	TRBV9	NA	TRBJ2-2	CASSGTSGKNTGELFF	TGTGCCAGCAGCGGAACTAGCGGAAAGAACACCGGGGAGCTGTTTTTT
TRBD1	TRBV3-1/TRBV3-2	NA	TRBJ1-1	CASSPGDRSNTEAFF	TGTGCCAGCAGCCCTGGGGACAGATCGAACACTGAAGCTTTCTTT
NA	TRBV7-9	NA	TRBJ2-3	CASSLSGSTQYF	TGTGCCAGCAGCTTAAGTGGGAGTACGCAGTATTTT
NA	TRBV10-3	NA	TRBJ2-7	CAISDGQFYEQYF	TGTGCCATCAGCGATGGACAGTTCTACGAGCAGTACTTC
TRBD1	TRBV5-4	NA	TRBJ2-5	CASSEDRGSRQETQYF	TGTGCCAGCAGCGAAGACAGGGGTAGTAGGCAAGAGACCCAGTACTTC
NA	TRBV7-8	NA	TRBJ1-1	CASSTMGDTEAFF	TGTGCCAGCAGTACGATGGGGGACACTGAAGCTTTCTTT
TRBD1	TRBV6-5	NA	TRBJ1-1	CASRRDRGGTEAFF	TGTGCCAGCAGACGGGACAGGGGAGGGACTGAAGCTTTCTTT
NA	TRBV3-1/TRBV3-2	NA	TRBJ2-3	CASSQAGTDHTDTQYF	TGTGCCAGCAGCCAGGCGGGGACAGACCACACAGATACGCAGTATTTT
TRBD2	TRBV5-1	NA	TRBJ2-5	CASSIGLAGAKQETQYF	TGCGCCAGCAGCATAGGACTAGCGGGGGCTAAGCAAGAGACCCAGTACTTC
TRBD2	TRBV15	once	TRBJ2-3	CATSRFGLVTSGGTDTQYF	TGTGCCACCAGCAGATTTGGGCTTGTGACTAGCGGGGGCACAGATACGCAGTATTTT
NA	TRBV4-1	NA	TRBJ1-1	CASSQTTLGPEAFF	TGCGCCAGCAGCCAGACCACCCTCGGCCCTGAAGCTTTCTTT
NA	TRBV7-3	NA	TRBJ2-5	CASSLGATGARETQYF	TGTGCCAGCAGCTTAGGGGCTACGGGGGCCCGGGAGACCCAGTACTTC
NA	TRBV18	NA	TRBJ2-6	CASSLSGTGVAAGANVLTF	TGTGCCAGCTCACTATCCGGGACCGGCGTGGCGGCTGGGGCCAACGTCCTGACTTTC